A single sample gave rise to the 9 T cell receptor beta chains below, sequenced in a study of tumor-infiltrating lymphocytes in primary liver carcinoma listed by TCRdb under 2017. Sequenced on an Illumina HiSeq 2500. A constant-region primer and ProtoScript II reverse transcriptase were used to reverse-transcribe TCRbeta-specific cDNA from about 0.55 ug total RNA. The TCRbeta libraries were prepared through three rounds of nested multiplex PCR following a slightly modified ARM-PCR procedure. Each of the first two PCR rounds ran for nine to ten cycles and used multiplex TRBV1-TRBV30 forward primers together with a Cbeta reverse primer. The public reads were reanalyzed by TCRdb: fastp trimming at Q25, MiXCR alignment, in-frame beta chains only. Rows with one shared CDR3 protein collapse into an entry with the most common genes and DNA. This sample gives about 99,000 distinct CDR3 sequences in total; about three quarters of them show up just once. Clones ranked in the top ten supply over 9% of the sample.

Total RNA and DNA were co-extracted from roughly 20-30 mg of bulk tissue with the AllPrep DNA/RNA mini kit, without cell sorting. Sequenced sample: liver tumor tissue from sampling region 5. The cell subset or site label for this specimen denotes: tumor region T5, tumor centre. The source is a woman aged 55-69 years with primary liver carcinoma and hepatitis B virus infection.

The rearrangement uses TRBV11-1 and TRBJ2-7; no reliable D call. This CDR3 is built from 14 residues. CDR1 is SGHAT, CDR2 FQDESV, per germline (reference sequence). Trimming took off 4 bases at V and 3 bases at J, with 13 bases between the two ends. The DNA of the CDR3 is TGTGCCAGCAGCTCGGGTAGTGGGAACTACGAGCAGTACGTC. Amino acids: CASSSGSGNYEQYV.

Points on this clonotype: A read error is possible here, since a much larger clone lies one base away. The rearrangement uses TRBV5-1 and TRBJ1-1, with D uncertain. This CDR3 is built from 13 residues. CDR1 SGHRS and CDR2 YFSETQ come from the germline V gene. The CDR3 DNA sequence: TGCGCCAGCAGCTTTGACGCGAACACTGAACCTTTCTTT. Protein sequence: CASSFDANTEPFF.

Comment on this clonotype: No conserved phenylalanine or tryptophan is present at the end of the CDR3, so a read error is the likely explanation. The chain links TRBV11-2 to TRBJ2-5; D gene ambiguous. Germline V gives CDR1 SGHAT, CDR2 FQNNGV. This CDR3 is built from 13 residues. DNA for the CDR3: TGTACCAGCAGTTTAGAATCCAAGGGGACCCAGTACCTC. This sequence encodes CTSSLESKGTQYL.

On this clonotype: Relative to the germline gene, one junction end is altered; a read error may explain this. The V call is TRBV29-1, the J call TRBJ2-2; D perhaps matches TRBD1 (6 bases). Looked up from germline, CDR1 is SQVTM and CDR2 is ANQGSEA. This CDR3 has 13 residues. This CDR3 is CSVKGQSIGEPFF. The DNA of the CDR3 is TGCAGCGTTAAAGGACAGTCCATCGGGGAGCCGTTTTTT.

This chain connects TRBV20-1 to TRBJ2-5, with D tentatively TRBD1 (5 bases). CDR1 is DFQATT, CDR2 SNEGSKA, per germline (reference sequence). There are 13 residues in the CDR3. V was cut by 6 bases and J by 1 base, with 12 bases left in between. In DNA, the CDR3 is TGCAGTGCAACAGGACAAGTCCAAGAGACCCAGTACTTC. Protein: CSATGQVQETQYF.

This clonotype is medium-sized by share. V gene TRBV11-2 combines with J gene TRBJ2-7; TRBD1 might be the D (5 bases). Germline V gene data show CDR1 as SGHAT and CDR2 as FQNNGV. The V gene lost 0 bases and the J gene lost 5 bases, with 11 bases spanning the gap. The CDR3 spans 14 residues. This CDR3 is CASSLDRRGNEQYF. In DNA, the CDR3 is TGTGCCAGCAGCTTAGATCGAAGGGGTAACGAGCAGTACTTC. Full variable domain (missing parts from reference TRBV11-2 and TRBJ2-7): EAGVAQSPRYKIIEKRQSVAFWCNPISGHATLYWYQQILGQGPKLLIQFQNNGVVDDSQLPKDRFSAERLKGVDSTLKIQPAKLEDSAVYLCASSLDRRGNEQYFGPGTRLTVT.

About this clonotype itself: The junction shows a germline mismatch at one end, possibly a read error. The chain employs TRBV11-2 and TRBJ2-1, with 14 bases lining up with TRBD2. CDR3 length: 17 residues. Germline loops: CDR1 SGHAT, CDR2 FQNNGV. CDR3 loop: CASSRRLAGGPWDEQFF. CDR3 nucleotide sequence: TGTGCAAGCAGCAGAAGACTAGCGGGAGGGCCGTGGGATGAGCAGTTCTTC. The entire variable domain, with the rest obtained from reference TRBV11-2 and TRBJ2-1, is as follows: EAGVAQSPRYKIIEKRQSVAFWCNPISGHATLYWYQQILGQGPKLLIQFQNNGVVDDSQLPKDRFSAERLKGVDSTLKIQPAKLEDSAVYLCASSRRLAGGPWDEQFFGPGTRLTVL.

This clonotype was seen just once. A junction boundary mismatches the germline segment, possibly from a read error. The CDR3 DNA reads TGTGCCAGCAGTGTACAAAGCGGGTCCTACGAGCATTACTTC. It codes for CASSVQSGSYEHYF. This rearrangement joins TRBV10-2 to TRBJ2-7; TRBD2 might be the D (6 bases). CDR1 is WSHSY, CDR2 SAAADI, per germline. This CDR3 spans 14 amino acids.

This CDR3 reads CASSLVPTGGSEKLFF. Here the CDR3 DNA reads TGTGCCAGCAGCTTAGTCCCTACAGGGGGAAGCGAAAAACTGTTTTTT. The rearrangement joins TRBV11-2 to TRBJ1-4; 8 nucleotides agree with TRBD1. Losses at the gene ends were 1 base for V and 8 bases for J; bases not matched to a gene: 9. The CDR3 sequence is 16 residues long. Germline CDR1 is SGHAT and CDR2 is FQNNGV. The full variable domain, with the rest looked up from reference TRBV11-2 and TRBJ1-4, is EAGVAQSPRYKIIEKRQSVAFWCNPISGHATLYWYQQILGQGPKLLIQFQNNGVVDDSQLPKDRFSAERLKGVDSTLKIQPAKLEDSAVYLCASSLVPTGGSEKLFFGSGTQLSVL.